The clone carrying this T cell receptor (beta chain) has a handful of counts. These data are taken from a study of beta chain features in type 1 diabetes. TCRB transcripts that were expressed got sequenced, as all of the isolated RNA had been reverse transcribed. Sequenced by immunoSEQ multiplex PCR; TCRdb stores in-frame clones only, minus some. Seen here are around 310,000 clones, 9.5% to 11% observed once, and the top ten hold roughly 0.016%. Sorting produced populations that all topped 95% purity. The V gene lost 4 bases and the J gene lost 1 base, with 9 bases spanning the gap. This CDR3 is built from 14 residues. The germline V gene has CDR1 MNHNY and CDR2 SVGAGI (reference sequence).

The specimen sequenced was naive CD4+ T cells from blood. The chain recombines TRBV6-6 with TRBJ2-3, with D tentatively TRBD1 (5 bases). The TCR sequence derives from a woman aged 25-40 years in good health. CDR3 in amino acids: CASSFTGGTDTQYF. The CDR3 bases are TGTGCCAGCAGTTTTACAGGAGGCACAGATACGCAGTATTTT.